The rows below give T cell receptor beta chains drawn from one sample of a study of shared clonotypes between healthy human individuals. Here immunoSEQ multiplex PCR was the method, and the copy in TCRdb shows in-frame clones only, minus some. The sample includes some 2.4 million clones, approximately 93% of them seen just once. The sequenced sample was naive CD4+ T cells from PBMCs. The receptors originated from a man aged 18 to 30 in good health. Some clones in this sample may be carry-over from other donors' samples. Both conserved end residues are part of each CDR3. Each record gives: J gene, D gene, clone size, V gene, CDR3 protein, CDR3 DNA. D genes are given only for firm matches. The size entry is marked missing in some rows and otherwise reads once, few, many or a size class.

>TRBJ2-3|-|-|TRBV27
CASRSLGISTDTQYF
TGTGCCAGCAGGTCACTCGGGATTAGCACAGATACGCAGTATTTT
>TRBJ2-7|TRBD2|-|TRBV5-8
CASSLSLASYEQYF
TGTGCCAGCAGCTTGTCACTAGCGAGCTACGAGCAGTACTTC
>TRBJ2-1|-|once|TRBV7-3
CASSLTSGAYNEQFF
TGTGCCAGCAGCTTAACTAGCGGAGCTTACAATGAGCAGTTCTTC
>TRBJ1-2|-|once|TRBV6-5
CASSLNRRFDGYTF
TGTGCCAGCAGCCTTAACAGGAGGTTTGACGGCTACACCTTC
>TRBJ1-4|TRBD1|once|TRBV28
CASSLTTGLATNEKLFF
TGTGCCAGCAGTTTAACGACAGGGTTGGCGACTAATGAAAAACTGTTTTTT
>TRBJ2-3|TRBD2|-|TRBV29-1
CSLKREVTDTQYF
TGCAGCCTGAAGCGGGAGGTCACAGATACGCAGTATTTT
>TRBJ2-2|TRBD2|-|TRBV15
CATSRDAVTGRWVGELFF
TGTGCCACCAGCAGAGATGCTGTAACCGGGAGGTGGGTCGGGGAGCTGTTTTTT
>TRBJ2-2|TRBD1|-|TRBV5-5
CASSAGTGGPGELFF
TGTGCCAGCAGCGCCGGGACAGGGGGCCCCGGGGAGCTGTTTTTT
>TRBJ2-1|TRBD2|-|TRBV28
CASSRTSGIYNEQFF
TGTGCCAGCAGTCGGACTAGCGGGATATACAATGAGCAGTTCTTC
>TRBJ2-5|TRBD2|-|TRBV6-5
CASSPGGGRQETQYF
TGTGCCAGCAGTCCCGGAGGCGGGAGGCAAGAGACCCAGTACTTC
>TRBJ2-7|-|-|TRBV27
CASCKGGGDARRAYEQYF
TGTGCCAGTTGTAAGGGGGGCGGGGACGCCCGGAGAGCCTACGAGCAGTACTTC
>TRBJ2-1|TRBD1|-|TRBV10-1
CASSESTRQGKPNNEQFF
TGCGCCAGCAGTGAGTCGACGAGACAGGGAAAGCCAAACAATGAGCAGTTCTTC
>TRBJ2-7|-|-|TRBV5-6
CASSLVGTSLSEQYF
TGTGCCAGCAGCTTAGTAGGGACTTCACTATCCGAGCAGTACTTC
>TRBJ2-5|-|-|TRBV9
CASSLGVEETQYF
TGTGCCAGCAGCTTGGGGGTGGAAGAGACCCAGTACTTC
>TRBJ1-3|-|once|TRBV28
CASSPSGAAGNTIYF
TGTGCCAGCAGTCCGAGTGGTGCGGCTGGAAACACCATATATTTT
>TRBJ1-1|-|-|TRBV18
CASSPQGPRTEAFF
TGTGCCAGCTCACCACAGGGACCGAGAACTGAAGCTTTCTTT
>TRBJ2-7|TRBD2|-|TRBV6-6
CASRLTSGPYEQYF
TGTGCCAGCAGACTGACTAGCGGCCCATACGAGCAGTACTTC
>TRBJ1-4|-|-|TRBV27
CASSPRWTVGREKLFF
TGTGCCAGCAGTCCACGTTGGACCGTGGGGCGTGAAAAACTGTTTTTT
>TRBJ2-1|TRBD2|once|TRBV2
CASGVAGGGLNEQFF
TGTGCCAGCGGAGTAGCGGGAGGGGGGCTAAATGAGCAGTTCTTC
>TRBJ1-2|-|-|TRBV30
CAWSARVGKGYTF
TGTGCCTGGAGTGCAAGGGTAGGGAAAGGCTACACCTTC
>TRBJ2-3|-|-|TRBV6-5
CASSYFSRGPTDTQYF
TGTGCCAGCAGTTACTTTTCGAGGGGACCCACAGATACGCAGTATTTT
>TRBJ2-2|-|few|TRBV5-1
CASSLEATGELFF
TGCGCCAGCAGCTTGGAAGCGACCGGGGAGCTGTTTTTT
>TRBJ2-1|TRBD2|-|TRBV4-1
CASSRPTSGSLNEQFF
TGCGCCAGCAGCCGCCCGACTAGCGGGAGTCTCAATGAGCAGTTCTTC
>TRBJ2-7|-|once|TRBV27
CASSRQGRDYEQYF
TGTGCCAGCAGTCGCCAAGGCCGGGACTACGAGCAGTACTTC
>TRBJ2-3|-|-|TRBV7-9
CASSTPRGGGGDTQYF
TGTGCCAGCAGCACTCCTAGAGGGGGAGGGGGAGATACGCAGTATTTT
>TRBJ2-3|TRBD2|-|TRBV5-6
CASSLRGGGTDTQYF
TGTGCCAGCAGCTTGCGCGGGGGGGGCACAGATACGCAGTATTTT
>TRBJ1-2|TRBD1|-|TRBV28
CASSSPDRASPYTF
TGTGCCAGCAGCTCCCCAGACAGGGCTTCTCCCTACACCTTC
>TRBJ1-1|-|-|TRBV2
CASTPREVTEAFF
TGTGCCAGCACCCCCAGGGAGGTGACTGAAGCTTTCTTT
>TRBJ1-5|-|-|TRBV27
CASSLQGQPQHF
TGTGCCAGCAGTCTACAGGGACAGCCCCAGCATTTT
>TRBJ1-5|-|-|TRBV28
CASSSGPPNQPQHF
TGTGCCAGCAGTTCCGGGCCCCCAAATCAGCCCCAGCATTTT
>TRBJ2-6|-|-|TRBV19
CAREVRLGRDPPGANVLTF
TGTGCCAGGGAGGTTCGTTTAGGCAGGGATCCCCCTGGGGCCAACGTCCTGACTTTC
>TRBJ1-5|TRBD1|-|TRBV4-1
CASSQDRSRGYLHQPQHF
TGCGCCAGCAGCCAAGATAGGAGCAGGGGGTACCTCCATCAGCCCCAGCATTTT
>TRBJ1-4|TRBD1|once|TRBV7-9
CASSPQGARSEKLFF
TGTGCCAGCAGCCCTCAGGGGGCGAGGTCAGAAAAACTGTTTTTT
>TRBJ2-5|-|-|TRBV5-1
CASSLGGRAVQTQYF
TGCGCCAGCAGCTTGGGCGGCAGGGCCGTCCAGACCCAGTACTTC
>TRBJ2-1|TRBD2|-|TRBV5-1
CASSPTSGSSYNEQFF
TGCGCCAGCAGCCCAACTAGCGGGAGCTCCTACAATGAGCAGTTCTTC
>TRBJ2-1|TRBD2|-|TRBV11-2
CASSAILAGEVGNNEQFF
TGTGCCAGCAGCGCAATTCTAGCGGGGGAGGTGGGTAACAATGAGCAGTTCTTC
>TRBJ1-1|-|-|TRBV9
CASSVGRRDTEAFF
TGTGCCAGCAGCGTAGGCCGCAGGGATACTGAAGCTTTCTTT
>TRBJ1-5|-|-|TRBV28
CASSRGSVGSNQPQHF
TGTGCCAGCAGCCGCGGGTCGGTAGGGAGCAATCAGCCCCAGCATTTT
>TRBJ1-1|-|-|TRBV5-1
CASSLQAERAEAFF
TGCGCCAGCAGCTTGCAGGCAGAGCGTGCTGAAGCTTTCTTT
>TRBJ2-2|-|-|TRBV5-4
CASSARTPGSTGELFF
TGTGCCAGCAGCGCGCGGACCCCCGGCAGCACCGGGGAGCTGTTTTTT
>TRBJ1-4|-|-|TRBV28
CASSLLRLQSEKLFF
TGTGCCAGCAGTTTATTGCGGCTCCAAAGTGAAAAACTGTTTTTT
>TRBJ2-1|TRBD2|-|TRBV11-3
CASSLGGYSGEQFF
TGTGCCAGCAGCTTAGGGGGTTATAGCGGGGAGCAGTTCTTC
>TRBJ2-7|-|once|TRBV6-1
CASSGAGHSDEQYF
TGTGCCAGCAGTGGGGCAGGGCATAGCGACGAGCAGTACTTC
>TRBJ2-7|-|-|TRBV2
CASSEAGRRPHEQYF
TGTGCCAGCAGTGAAGCGGGCCGGCGTCCTCACGAGCAGTACTTC
>TRBJ1-2|-|-|TRBV7-9
CASSLVVQDYGYTF
TGTGCCAGCAGCTTAGTGGTACAGGATTATGGCTACACCTTC
>TRBJ2-7|-|once|TRBV27
CASRDRAREQYF
TGTGCCAGCCGGGACCGGGCTCGCGAGCAGTACTTC
>TRBJ2-2|-|-|TRBV4-3
CASSHTSGTGELFF
TGCGCCAGCAGCCATACTTCCGGGACCGGGGAGCTGTTTTTT
>TRBJ2-1|-|-|TRBV6-1
CASSEGWRRVNEQFF
TGTGCCAGCAGTGAAGGCTGGCGCAGGGTCAATGAGCAGTTCTTC
>TRBJ1-1|-|-|TRBV9
CASSADTLNTEAFF
TGTGCCAGCAGCGCGGACACTTTGAACACTGAAGCTTTCTTT
>TRBJ1-1|TRBD1|-|TRBV19
CASSHRGMNTEAFF
TGTGCCAGTAGCCACAGGGGCATGAACACTGAAGCTTTCTTT
>TRBJ2-3|-|-|TRBV7-9
CASSTTGPSTDTQYF
TGTGCCAGCAGCACCACAGGACCCTCCACAGATACGCAGTATTTT